This T cell receptor beta chain was documented in a study of cytomegalovirus exposure and HLA in healthy donors. Nominally healthy donors provided the samples, though records likely missed some immune exposures. PCR involved 60 Vbeta and 13 Jbeta primers. The repertoire was sequenced with immunoSEQ multiplex PCR; TCRdb's copy has only in-frame clones and lacks some. The sample has 150,000 to 200,000 clones; around four fifths are singletons. Notes on the study in general: A later analysis linked a missense DCLRE1C variant to TCR beta V- and J-gene trimming. Prediction of most subjects' HLA-A and HLA-B alleles by TCR beta sequences was reportedly accurate. Available immune exposure information covered CMV serostatus only.

As concerns this clone: Its target is unknown.

Germline V gives CDR1 SEHNR, CDR2 FQNEAQ (reference sequence). V was cut by 5 bases and J by 4 bases, with 25 bases left in between. The CDR3 has 18 amino acids. Material: PBMCs. V usage is TRBV7-9 and J usage is TRBJ2-3; D is possibly TRBD2 (8 bases). The receptor comes from a man aged 40-49 years in good health and CMV-seropositive. CDR3: CASSLRGGAGVAADTQYF. CDR3 in DNA: TGTGCCAGCAGCCTCAGGGGGGGAGCGGGAGTTGCCGCAGATACGCAGTATTTT.